The T cell receptor (beta chain) described here comes from a study of coeliac disease. At the level of the study: Coeliac patients had active, refractory type I, or gluten-free-diet-controlled disease. Study results and limitations: Known gliadin-specific TRB sequences: about 50% of the 18 coeliac samples, only 1 of 6 controls. Few TRB amino acid sequences were shared between samples; most were unique. Active celiac intraepithelial and lamina propria samples had lower TRB and TRG clonality than control samples.

A remark on this clone: The antigen is not known.

Sequencing used immunoSEQ multiplex PCR; TCRdb keeps in-frame clones, though not all of them. Counted here are about 6,500 clones, roughly 60% occurring once; the ten biggest clones make up approximately 21%. With 2 bases clipped from V and 2 bases from J, the junction kept 6 bases outside the gene matches. CDR1 and CDR2 (germline): SGHTA, FQGNSA. This CDR3 has 16 residues. The sequence was obtained from a man in his fifties or sixties with celiac disease on a gluten-free diet. The rearrangement links TRBV7-2 to TRBJ2-3, with 8 bases identical to TRBD2. The sequenced sample consisted of lymphocytes from the gut lamina propria. CDR3 bases: TGTGCCAGCAGCTTAAGGGTAGCGGGGAACACAGATACGCAGTATTTT. It yields the protein CASSLRVAGNTDTQYF.